The entry that follows covers one T cell receptor (beta chain) sequence. Antigen: not known. Clones were read by immunoSEQ multiplex PCR, and TCRdb kept only the in-frame ones, dropping some. The sample lists 180,000 or so clones; about 93% were seen once. The data originate from a study of T cell responses to AZD1222 COVID-19 vaccine. Study-wide points: Clonal diversity was possibly underestimated; the donors were predominantly white British and more often female. Researchers took repertoire samples only after the peak T cell response had come. Spike was spanned by vaccine-associated CD4 TCRs, with dominance at 160-218 and 743-854. Baseline seropositivity characterized only a handful of AZD1222 recipients.

This TCR was recovered from an adult who received the MenACWY meningococcal vaccine as a control. Sequencing used peripheral blood, obtained 28 days after the second dose of the MenACWY control vaccine.

In DNA, the CDR3 is TGTGCCAGCAGTGAAAACCCATCGACTAGCGGGGCCTACGAGCAGTACTTC. This translates into CASSENPSTSGAYEQYF. The chain carries TRBV2 and TRBJ2-7; TRBD2 matches 11 bases. This CDR3 contains 17 residues. V gave up 2 bases and J gave up 2 bases; unmatched junction bases: 8. CDR1 and CDR2 (germline): SNHLY, FYNNEI.